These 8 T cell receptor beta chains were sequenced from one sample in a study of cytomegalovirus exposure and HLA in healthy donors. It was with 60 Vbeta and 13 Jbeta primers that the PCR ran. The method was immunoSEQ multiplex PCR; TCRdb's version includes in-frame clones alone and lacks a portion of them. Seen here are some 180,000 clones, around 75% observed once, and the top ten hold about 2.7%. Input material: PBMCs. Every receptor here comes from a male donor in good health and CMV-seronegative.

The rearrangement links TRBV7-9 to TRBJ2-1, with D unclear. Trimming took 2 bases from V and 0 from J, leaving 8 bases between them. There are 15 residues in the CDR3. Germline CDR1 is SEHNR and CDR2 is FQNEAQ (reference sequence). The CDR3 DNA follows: TGTGCCAGCAGCTTAAGGCGGAACTCCTACAATGAGCAGTTCTTC. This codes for CASSLRRNSYNEQFF.

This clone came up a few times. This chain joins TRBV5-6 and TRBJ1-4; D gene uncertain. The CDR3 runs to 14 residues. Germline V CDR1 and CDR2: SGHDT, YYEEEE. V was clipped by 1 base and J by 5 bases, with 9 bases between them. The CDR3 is CASSLIRKNEKLFF. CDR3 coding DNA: TGTGCCAGCAGCTTGATCAGGAAAAATGAAAAACTGTTTTTT.

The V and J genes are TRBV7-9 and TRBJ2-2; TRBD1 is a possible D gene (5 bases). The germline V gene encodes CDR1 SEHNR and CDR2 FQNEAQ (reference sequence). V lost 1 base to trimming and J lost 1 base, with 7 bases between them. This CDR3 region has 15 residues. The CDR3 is CASSLVRGNTGELFF. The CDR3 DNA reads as TGTGCCAGCAGCTTAGTTAGGGGGAACACCGGGGAGCTGTTTTTT.

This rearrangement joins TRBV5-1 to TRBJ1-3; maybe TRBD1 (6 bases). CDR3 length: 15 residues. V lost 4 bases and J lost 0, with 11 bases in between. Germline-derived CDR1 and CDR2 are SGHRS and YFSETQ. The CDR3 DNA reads TGCGCCAGCAGCCCGGGGACAAGCTCTGGAAACACCATATATTTT. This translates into CASSPGTSSGNTIYF.

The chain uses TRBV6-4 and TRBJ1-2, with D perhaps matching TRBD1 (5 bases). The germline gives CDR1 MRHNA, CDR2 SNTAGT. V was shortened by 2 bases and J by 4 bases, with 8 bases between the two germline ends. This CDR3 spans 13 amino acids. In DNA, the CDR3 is TGTGCCAGCAGTGACGGGGGAGGCTATGGCTACACCTTC. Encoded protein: CASSDGGGYGYTF.

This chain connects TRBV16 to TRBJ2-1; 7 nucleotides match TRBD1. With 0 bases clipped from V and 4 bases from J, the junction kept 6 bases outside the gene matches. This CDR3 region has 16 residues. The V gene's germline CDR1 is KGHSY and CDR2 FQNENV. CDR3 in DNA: TGTGCCAGCAGCCAATCAGGGGAGACAGGGTACAATGAGCAGTTCTTC. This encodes CASSQSGETGYNEQFF.

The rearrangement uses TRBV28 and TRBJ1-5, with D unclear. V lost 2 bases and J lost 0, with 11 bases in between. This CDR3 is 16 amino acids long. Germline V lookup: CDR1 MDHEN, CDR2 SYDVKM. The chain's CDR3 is CASSLLAVLSNQPQHF. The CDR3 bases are TGTGCCAGCAGTTTACTCGCGGTTCTTAGCAATCAGCCCCAGCATTTT.

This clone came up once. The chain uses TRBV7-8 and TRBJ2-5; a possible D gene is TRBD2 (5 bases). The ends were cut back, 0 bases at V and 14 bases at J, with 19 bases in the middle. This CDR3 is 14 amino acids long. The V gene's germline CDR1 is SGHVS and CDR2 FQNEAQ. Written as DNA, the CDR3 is TGTGCCAGCAGCTTAGCGAGGTTTCTTAGCGAAGATTACTTC. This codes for CASSLARFLSEDYF.